What follows is one T cell receptor (beta chain) and its context. Its cognate antigen is unknown. V was trimmed by 4 bases and J by 4 bases, leaving 14 bases between them. The CDR3 is made up of 14 amino acids. CDR1 SGDLS and CDR2 YYNGEE come from the germline V gene. This sample stems from a study of cytomegalovirus exposure and HLA in healthy donors. Whole-study context: The 120 validation repertoires matched the approximately 700 first-cohort repertoires in platform, a later analysis reported. Study results and limitations: A list of around 150 TCR beta chains associated with cytomegalovirus was given. Generally TCR sequences proved uncommon, though certain public TCRs appeared in numerous donors.

The donors were part of the validation cohort of fewer than 150 subjects. That cohort was separate from the first cohort, which comprised 666 subjects. Clones were sequenced by immunoSEQ multiplex PCR, and TCRdb holds only the in-frame ones, with some missing. The sample carries roughly 300,000 clones, approximately 88% recorded once. The J gene is TRBJ1-1, the V gene TRBV9; TRBD1 is a possible D gene (5 bases). The receptor's source is a woman between 18 and 30 years old in good health and CMV-seronegative. The specimen sequenced was PBMCs. The CDR3 protein is CASSSMGGSTEAFF. CDR3 in DNA: TGTGCCAGCAGCTCCATGGGGGGGAGCACTGAAGCTTTCTTT.